The 18 T cell receptor beta chains below were found in one sample sequenced in a study of glioma-infiltrating T cells after dendritic cell vaccination. The assay was immunoSEQ multiplex PCR, and TCRdb's table has in-frame clones only and misses some. The table has around 21,000 clones, about four fifths seen once; the top ten hold roughly 40%. The sample was blood, taken before dendritic cell vaccination. These receptors all come from a human donor with glioblastoma.

The chain uses TRBV7-9 and TRBJ2-7, with 8 bases aligning to TRBD2. Germline V gene data show CDR1 as SEHNR and CDR2 as FQNEAQ (reference sequence). This CDR3 spans 16 amino acids. The J segment lost 2 bases and the V segment lost 2 bases, leaving 8 bases of the junction unmatched. For the CDR3, the DNA is TGTGCCAGCAGCTTACTTGGTAGCGGGGCCCCCTACGAGCAGTACTTC. Protein sequence: CASSLLGSGAPYEQYF.

This chain joins TRBV7-9 and TRBJ2-2; D remains unclear. The V end lost 1 base, the J end lost 10 bases, and 10 bases lay between the germline ends. From germline, CDR1 is SEHNR and CDR2 FQNEAQ (reference sequence). CDR3 length: 13 amino acids. CDR3: CASSLVASQELFF. CDR3 DNA sequence: TGTGCCAGCAGCTTAGTTGCCAGTCAGGAGCTGTTTTTT.

The chain recombines TRBV2 with TRBJ1-1; TRBD1 agrees at 7 bases. Germline CDR1 is SNHLY and CDR2 is FYNNEI. The CDR3 covers 13 residues. The trim removed 6 bases at V and 3 bases at J, leaving 4 bases unmatched. As DNA, the CDR3 is TGTGCCAGCAGGAGGACAGGCGACACTGAAGCTTTCTTT. Its translation is CASRRTGDTEAFF.

The chain links TRBV6-1 to TRBJ1-5; a possible D gene is TRBD1 (6 bases). The V and J ends lost 6 bases and 2 bases respectively, with 14 bases between them. In germline, CDR1 is MNHNS, CDR2 SASEGT. The CDR3 is 15 amino acids. The CDR3: CASSLAGAGNQPQHF. In nucleotides, the CDR3 is TGTGCCAGCAGCCTGGCGGGGGCGGGCAATCAGCCCCAGCATTTT.

V and J are TRBV15 and TRBJ2-2; possibly TRBD1 for D (6 bases). This CDR3 has 15 residues. In germline, CDR1 is LNHNV, CDR2 YYDKDF (reference sequence). V was pared by 3 bases and J by 0 bases, with 8 bases between. CDR3 loop: CATSRGDTNTGELFF. The CDR3 bases are TGTGCCACCAGCAGGGGGGACACGAACACCGGGGAGCTGTTTTTT. Full variable domain (rest looked up from reference TRBV15 and TRBJ2-2): DAMVIQNPRYQVTQFGKPVTLSCSQTLNHNVMYWYQQKSSQAPKLLFHYYDKDFNNEADTPDNFQSRRPNTSFCFLDIRSPGLGDTAMYLCATSRGDTNTGELFFGEGSRLTVL.

The rearrangement uses TRBV6-1 and TRBJ2-7; 7 nucleotides align to TRBD1. Germline trimming cut 2 bases from V and 7 bases from J; bases unmatched to any gene: 5. Germline lookup yields CDR1 MNHNS and CDR2 SASEGT. The CDR3 extends over 13 amino acids. The DNA for the CDR3 is TGTGCCAGCAGTGAACGACAGGGCCGGGAGCAGTACTTC. This gives the protein CASSERQGREQYF.

V gene TRBV9 combines with J gene TRBJ2-1; TRBD2 agrees at 9 bases. Germline V gene lookup returns CDR1 SGDLS and CDR2 YYNGEE. The CDR3 is 15 amino acids. The V and J ends lost 1 base and 9 bases, in that order; junction bases with no gene match: 8. This CDR3 is CASSVTQRGVGEQFF. DNA for the CDR3: TGTGCCAGCAGCGTAACGCAGCGGGGGGTAGGTGAGCAGTTCTTC.

This rearrangement joins TRBV7-2 to TRBJ1-2; 9 bases align to TRBD1. Germline assignment: CDR1 SGHTA and CDR2 FQGNSA. With 4 bases clipped from V and 6 bases from J, the junction kept 6 bases outside the gene matches. The CDR3 runs to 14 residues. The CDR3 coding sequence is TGTGCCAGCAGCTCCACAGGGGGCGCAGATGGCTACACCTTC. Residues: CASSSTGGADGYTF.

The rearrangement uses TRBV7-2 and TRBJ1-4; possible D gene TRBD1, 6 bases. Trimming took 5 bases from V and 7 from J, leaving 14 bases between them. The CDR3 length is 14 residues. CDR1 SGHTA and CDR2 FQGNSA come from the germline V gene. The CDR3 region is CASSEQGFGEKLFF. CDR3 DNA: TGTGCCAGCAGCGAACAGGGTTTTGGTGAAAAACTGTTTTTT.

The rearrangement links TRBV4-2 to TRBJ2-3; 7 bases fit TRBD2. This CDR3 has 14 residues. V was clipped by 0 bases and J by 6 bases; unmatched bases: 3. The germline V gene has CDR1 LGHNA and CDR2 YNFKEQ. The DNA for the CDR3 is TGTGCCAGCAGCCAAGATTCCGGGGGGGATACGCAGTATTTT. This codes for CASSQDSGGDTQYF.

V usage is TRBV2 and J usage is TRBJ2-5; 7 bases align to TRBD2. The closer fit of TRBJ2-7 to the DNA end suggests the J call may be wrong. CDR3 length: 12 amino acids. Per germline, CDR1 SNHLY and CDR2 FYNNEI. The CDR3 spells CASSLTSSEQYF. In DNA form, the CDR3 reads TGTGCCAGCAGCTTGACTAGCTCCGAGCAGTACTTC.

The chain uses TRBV9 and TRBJ2-7, with TRBD1 matching 11 bases. This CDR3 comprises 16 residues. The V gene end was trimmed by 3 bases and the J gene end by 4 bases; junction bases not matched to a gene: 9. Germline V gene lookup returns CDR1 SGDLS and CDR2 YYNGEE. The DNA for the CDR3 is TGTGCCAGCAGCGCCGCTACCGGGACAGGGGGGTACGAGCAGTACTTC. Its protein product is CASSAATGTGGYEQYF.

V gene TRBV29-1 combines with J gene TRBJ2-1; maybe TRBD2 (7 bases). Germline V gene lookup returns CDR1 SQVTM and CDR2 ANQGSEA. Trimming removed 3 bases at V and 10 bases at J, with 22 bases between. CDR3 length equals 15 residues. The CDR3 is CSVEDQFLEGGEQFF. In nucleotides, the CDR3 is TGCAGCGTTGAGGATCAATTCCTAGAGGGGGGGGAGCAGTTCTTC.

V and J are TRBV6-6 and TRBJ2-1, with a possible D match to TRBD1 (5 bases). V was shortened by 5 bases and J by 6 bases, with 8 bases between the two germline ends. Germline CDR1 reads MNHNY; CDR2 reads SVGAGI (reference sequence). There are 12 residues in the CDR3. In nucleotides, the CDR3 is TGTGCCAGCAGTGGACAATCCAATGAGCAGTTCTTC. This codes for CASSGQSNEQFF.

A single count supports this clone. The rearrangement joins TRBV27 to TRBJ1-2, with 7 bases that match TRBD1. From germline, CDR1 is MNHEY and CDR2 SMNVEV (reference sequence). V was clipped by 0 bases and J by 7 bases; unmatched bases: 5. The CDR3 is 14 amino acids. In nucleotides, the CDR3 is TGTGCCAGCAGTTTATCCCTAGACAGGGCTGGCTACACCTTC. It yields the protein CASSLSLDRAGYTF.

The genes are TRBV9 and TRBJ2-3; possible D gene TRBD2, 6 bases. V was trimmed by 0 bases and J by 0 bases, leaving 8 bases between them. CDR1 is SGDLS, CDR2 YYNGEE, per germline. The CDR3 is 15 residues long. The CDR3 region has the DNA TGTGCCAGCAGCGTAGGTCGGGGGAGCACAGATACGCAGTATTTT. As protein: CASSVGRGSTDTQYF.

This clone was counted a single time. The chain is built from TRBV30 and TRBJ2-7; 8 bases align to TRBD2. This CDR3 region has 14 residues. V gave up 3 bases and J gave up 6 bases; unmatched junction bases: 10. CDR1 GTSNPN and CDR2 SVGIG come from the germline V gene (reference sequence). This CDR3 is CAWSWGSGGSEQYF. CDR3 bases: TGTGCCTGGAGCTGGGGCAGCGGGGGAAGCGAGCAGTACTTC. The complete variable domain, with remaining parts taken from reference TRBV30 and TRBJ2-7, reads SQTIHQWPATLVQPVGSPLSLECTVEGTSNPNLYWYRQAAGRGLQLLFYSVGIGQISSEVPQNLSASRPQDRQFILSSKKLLLSDSGFYLCAWSWGSGGSEQYFGPGTRLTVT.

The chain recombines TRBV6-5 with TRBJ2-5; 11 bases align to TRBD1. This CDR3 has 16 amino acids. Per the germline V gene, CDR1 is MNHEY and CDR2 is SVGAGI. The trim removed 4 bases at V and 9 bases at J, leaving 13 bases unmatched. The CDR3 DNA reads TGTGCCAGCAGTTTCCGGACAGGGGGCTCCACGGGGGCCCAGTACTTC. Translation gives CASSFRTGGSTGAQYF.